Following are 21 T cell receptor beta chains from one sample sequenced in a study of response to subunit inactivated influenza vaccine. MiXCR, applied by TCRdb to the RT-PCR reads, yields one record per CDR3 protein. Of 650,000 or so distinct CDR3 sequences listed, around 13% are singletons. Sequenced material: PBMCs from blood, taken 14 days before vaccination. The receptors derive from a man aged 50 to 59 who received an inactivated influenza vaccine.

The rearrangement joins TRBV4-1 to TRBJ2-2; 13 bases line up with TRBD2. The J segment lost 7 bases and the V segment lost 1 base, leaving 9 bases of the junction unmatched. CDR3 size: 18 residues. Germline V CDR1 and CDR2: MGHRA, YSYEKL. As DNA, the CDR3 is TGCGCCAGCAGCCAAGCAAAGGGACTAGCGGGGTATCTCGGGGAGCTGTTTTTT. Protein sequence: CASSQAKGLAGYLGELFF.

This clonotype appeared many times. The rearrangement joins TRBV6-2 or TRBV6-3 to TRBJ2-7; 9 bases are a match to TRBD2. Germline V CDR1 and CDR2: MNHEY, SVGEGT. The CDR3 spans 12 residues. J gave up 6 bases and V 6 bases, and 3 bases lay outside the gene matches. The CDR3 sequence: CASSLAGFEQYF. Here the CDR3 DNA reads TGTGCCAGCAGCCTAGCGGGGTTCGAGCAGTACTTC.

This clonotype came up a few times. The chain recombines TRBV4-3 with TRBJ1-5, with no clear D. V lost 3 bases and J lost 0, with 9 bases in between. CDR3 length: 15 residues. The germline gives CDR1 LGHNA, CDR2 YSLEER. In DNA, the CDR3 is TGCGCCAGCAGCCAGGACCCGGTTAGCAATCAGCCCCAGCATTTT. Translation gives CASSQDPVSNQPQHF.

In its sample, this clonotype was seen a few times. This rearrangement joins TRBV24-1 to TRBJ2-7; D may match TRBD1 or TRBD2 (7 bases each). The germline V and J ends were trimmed by 4 bases and 0 bases, with 12 bases remaining between them. Germline V CDR1 and CDR2: KGHDR, SFDVKD. The CDR3 runs to 15 residues. The CDR3 sequence is CATSDRRGGSYEQYF. The DNA of the CDR3 is TGTGCCACCAGTGACCGCAGGGGGGGCTCCTACGAGCAGTACTTC.

The V gene is TRBV29-1, the J gene TRBJ2-5, with D possibly called TRBD1 or TRBD2 (6 bases each). The CDR3 has 14 amino acids. Deletions cut 6 bases from V and 5 bases from J, with 19 bases between. CDR1 and CDR2 (germline): SQVTM, ANQGSEA. This chain's CDR3 is CSVVSRGGGETQYF. DNA for the CDR3: TGCAGCGTCGTCTCCAGGGGAGGTGGTGAGACCCAGTACTTC.

This clonotype was seen more than once but under ten times. The chain combines TRBV9 with TRBJ2-5, with 9 nucleotides matching TRBD2. Trimming took 0 bases from V and 5 from J; bases not matched to a gene: 5. Germline CDR1 SGDLS, CDR2 YYNGEE. The CDR3 sequence is 15 residues long. In DNA form, the CDR3 reads TGTGCCAGCAGCGTAGATAGCGGGAGAGGTGAGACCCAGTACTTC. It is translated as CASSVDSGRGETQYF.

This clonotype was detected ten times or more. The chain recombines TRBV2 with TRBJ2-2, with 9 bases lining up with TRBD1. Per the germline V gene, CDR1 is SNHLY and CDR2 is FYNNEI. Unmatched junction bases numbered 12, after V lost 0 bases and J lost 4 bases. The CDR3 consists of 19 residues. CDR3 DNA: TGTGCCAGCAGTGAAGCCCGGGACAGGGTAATTTTAGGCACCGGGGAGCTGTTTTTT. This translates into CASSEARDRVILGTGELFF.

Ten or more counts support this clonotype. The chain joins TRBV18 to TRBJ2-4; D remains unclear. CDR1 and CDR2 (germline): KGHSH, LQKENI. Trimming removed 0 bases at V and 8 bases at J, with 14 bases between. The CDR3 has 15 amino acids. The CDR3 reads CASSPPFDFGDIQYF. CDR3 DNA: TGTGCCAGCTCACCACCGTTCGATTTTGGGGACATTCAGTACTTC. Together with reference TRBV18 and TRBJ2-4, the CDR3 gives the full variable domain: NAGVMQNPRHLVRRRGQEARLRCSPMKGHSHVYWYRQLPEEGLKFMVYLQKENIIDESGMPKERFSAEFPKEGPSILRIQQVVRGDSAAYFCASSPPFDFGDIQYFGAGTRLSVL.

This chain uses TRBV29-1 with TRBJ1-1; possibly TRBD1 for D (5 bases). Germline V gene data show CDR1 as SQVTM and CDR2 as ANQGSEA. The CDR3 loop spans 15 amino acids. Trimming removed 6 bases at V and 5 bases at J, with 22 bases between. CDR3 protein: CSVAYLGLGGTEAFF. The CDR3 DNA sequence: TGCAGCGTCGCCTACCTCGGGCTGGGGGGAACTGAAGCTTTCTTT.

This clonotype was found a few times. This chain links TRBV6-4 with TRBJ1-6; TRBD1 is a possible D gene (6 bases). This CDR3 has 16 residues. The germline V gene has CDR1 MRHNA and CDR2 SNTAGT. Deletions cut 7 bases from V and 9 bases from J, with 22 bases between. Here the CDR3 reads CASIKELTGWSSPLHF. CDR3 DNA: TGTGCCAGCATAAAAGAATTGACAGGCTGGAGTTCACCCCTCCACTTT.

This clonotype was detected only a few times. The chain uses TRBV3-1 and TRBJ2-7, with 7 bases fitting TRBD2. CDR1 and CDR2 from the germline V gene are LGHDT and YNNKEL (reference sequence). The V gene end was trimmed by 1 base and the J gene end by 1 base; junction bases not matched to a gene: 7. The CDR3 has 16 residues. The CDR3 here is CASSQGHRDYSYEQYF. The DNA of the CDR3 is TGTGCCAGCAGCCAAGGTCACCGGGACTATTCCTACGAGCAGTACTTC.

The V call is TRBV7-2, the J call TRBJ2-1, with 8 bases identical to TRBD2. CDR1 and CDR2 from the germline V gene are SGHTA and FQGNSA. The junction had 11 bases not matched to a gene; V was cut back by 0 bases and J by 10 bases. This CDR3 has 16 amino acids. CDR3: CASSLATGLVRGEQFF. The CDR3 DNA is TGTGCCAGCAGCTTAGCTACGGGACTAGTGAGGGGCGAGCAGTTCTTC.

This chain connects TRBV4-3 to TRBJ2-2; D is undetermined. The CDR3 has 15 amino acids. V shed 1 base and J shed 0 bases, with 6 bases lying between them. Germline V gene lookup returns CDR1 LGHNA and CDR2 YSLEER. The DNA of the CDR3 is TGCGCCAGCAGCCAAGTCCTGACGAACACCGGGGAGCTGTTTTTT. Encoded protein: CASSQVLTNTGELFF.

The chain recombines TRBV20-1 with TRBJ2-1; 7 nucleotides agree with TRBD2. This CDR3 comprises 13 residues. Trimming removed 0 bases from V and 10 bases from J; junction bases left unmatched: 6. Germline V gene lookup returns CDR1 DFQATT and CDR2 SNEGSKA (reference sequence). Written as DNA, the CDR3 is TGCAGTGCTAGAGATCCGAGCGGGATGGAGCAGTTCTTC. Protein: CSARDPSGMEQFF.

This clonotype was detected ten times or more. The chain uses TRBV20-1 and TRBJ2-7; 12 nucleotides align to TRBD2. Germline V lookup: CDR1 DFQATT, CDR2 SNEGSKA (reference sequence). The V and J ends lost 0 bases and 1 base, in that order; junction bases with no gene match: 1. The CDR3 is made up of 15 amino acids. Here the CDR3 DNA reads TGCAGTGCTAGAGAACTAGCGGGAGGATCCTACGAGCAGTACTTC. As protein: CSARELAGGSYEQYF.

This clonotype was found a few times. The J gene is TRBJ1-2, the V gene TRBV20-1, with TRBD1 matching 8 bases. Germline V gene sequence: CDR1 DFQATT, CDR2 SNEGSKA (reference sequence). V lost 6 bases to trimming and J lost 7 bases; unmatched junction nucleotides: 19. The length of the CDR3 is 16 residues. Here the CDR3 DNA reads TGCAGTGCCCCTCGGGGTAGCGCAGGGGGCGATGGTGGCTACACCTTC. It encodes CSAPRGSAGGDGGYTF.

This clonotype was seen only a few times. J is TRBJ2-5 and V is TRBV5-4; D remains unclear. The CDR3 is 14 amino acids. Looked up from germline, CDR1 is SGHNT and CDR2 is YYREEE (reference sequence). V was pared by 3 bases and J by 2 bases, with 11 bases between. Here the CDR3 reads CASSSAQLQETQYF. As DNA, the CDR3 is TGTGCCAGCAGCTCTGCCCAACTACAAGAGACCCAGTACTTC. Looking up the rest from reference TRBV5-4 and TRBJ2-5 gives the full variable domain: ETGVTQSPTHLIKTRGQQVTLRCSSQSGHNTVSWYQQALGQGPQFIFQYYREEENGRGNFPPRFSGLQFPNYSSELNVNALELDDSALYLCASSSAQLQETQYFGPGTRLLVL.

Only a few counts were recorded for this clonotype. The chain couples TRBV28 to TRBJ2-3, with TRBD2 as a possible D gene (6 bases). Germline V CDR1 and CDR2: MDHEN, SYDVKM. The CDR3 runs to 15 residues. V was cut by 6 bases and J by 9 bases, with 22 bases left in between. Here the CDR3 DNA reads TGTGCCAGCAGAAACCCTTCCCTAGGCGGGACGACGCAGTATTTT. Its translation is CASRNPSLGGTTQYF.

The CDR3 loop reads CASSHHAETQYF. CDR3 nucleotide sequence: TGTGCCAGCAGTCACCATGCAGAGACCCAGTACTTC. J is TRBJ2-5 and V is TRBV6-2 or TRBV6-3; D is undetermined. Trimming pared 5 bases from V and 4 bases from J, leaving 8 bases between. CDR1 MNHEY and CDR2 SVGEGT come from the germline V gene. The CDR3 runs to 12 residues.

This clonotype appeared many times. V gene TRBV4-2 combines with J gene TRBJ1-1; 7 nucleotides line up with TRBD1. Germline trimming cut 6 bases from V and 4 bases from J; bases unmatched to any gene: 11. This CDR3 comprises 15 residues. The germline V gene encodes CDR1 LGHNA and CDR2 YNFKEQ. The CDR3 region is CASRRGPGEGTEAFF. For the CDR3, the DNA is TGTGCCAGCAGAAGGGGGCCGGGGGAAGGCACTGAAGCTTTCTTT.

The V and J genes are TRBV4-2 and TRBJ2-7, with D perhaps matching TRBD1 or TRBD2 (5 bases each). Germline CDR1 and CDR2: LGHNA and YNFKEQ. V lost 1 base and J 2 bases, leaving 12 bases between the germline ends. The CDR3 has 15 residues. The CDR3 loop reads CASSQVGAEAYEQYF. CDR3 bases: TGTGCCAGCAGCCAAGTCGGGGCGGAGGCCTACGAGCAGTACTTC.